The rows below give T cell receptor beta chains drawn from one sample of a study of cytomegalovirus exposure and HLA in healthy donors. Here immunoSEQ multiplex PCR was the method, and the copy in TCRdb shows in-frame clones only, minus some. The sample holds about 74,000 clones, around 95% seen once. Input material: PBMCs. These receptors came from a woman between 18 and 29 years old in good health and CMV-seropositive. The CDR3 runs from the conserved cysteine through the conserved F or W. The D gene is left open where the match is weak. Clone size appears in some rows only: once, few, many, or a class for an expanded clone.

J | size | D | V | DNA | CDR3
TRBJ1-1 | - | - | TRBV19 | TGTGCCAGTAGACAGGGATCGGGGAACACTGAAGCTTTCTTT | CASRQGSGNTEAFF
TRBJ2-3 | - | TRBD2 | TRBV6-4 | TGTGCCAGCAGCGCCAACCCACGGACTAGCGCCACAGATACGCAGTATTTT | CASSANPRTSATDTQYF
TRBJ2-7 | - | TRBD2 | TRBV10-3 | TGTGCCATCAGCCGAAGACTAGCGGGAGGGCACGAGCAGTACTTC | CAISRRLAGGHEQYF
TRBJ1-5 | once | - | TRBV5-6 | TGTGCCAGCAGCTTGACGGGGTTGAGTAATCAGCCCCAGCATTTT | CASSLTGLSNQPQHF
TRBJ1-4 | - | TRBD1 | TRBV27 | TGTGCCAGCAGTTTATCGGACAGGGGGAATGAAAAACTGTTTTTT | CASSLSDRGNEKLFF
TRBJ2-7 | once | - | TRBV15 | TGTGCCACCAGCCCGGTGCCCTCCTCCTACGAGCAGTACTTC | CATSPVPSSYEQYF
TRBJ2-1 | - | - | TRBV29-1 | TGCAGCGTTGGATTCATGGAGGGGGCAACGCAGTTCTTC | CSVGFMEGATQFF
TRBJ2-1 | - | - | TRBV6-6 | TGTGCCAGCAGTTACGTTACAGGGCAAGGGAGTGAGCAGTTCTTC | CASSYVTGQGSEQFF
TRBJ2-7 | - | - | TRBV5-1 | TGCGCCAGCAGCTTGGCGTGGGACTCGCACTACGAGCAGTACTTC | CASSLAWDSHYEQYF
TRBJ2-3 | - | TRBD2 | TRBV4-1 | TGCGCCAGCAGCCAACCCGGACTAGCGGGGGGGTTTACTAGCACAGATACGCAGTATTTT | CASSQPGLAGGFTSTDTQYF
TRBJ2-3 | - | - | TRBV11-3 | TGTGCCAGCAGCTTAGGACAGGTCACAGATACGCAGTATTTT | CASSLGQVTDTQYF
TRBJ2-1 | - | TRBD2 | TRBV7-2 | TGTGCCAGCAGCTTAGAAGTTAGCGGGAGCCCTAATGAGCAGTTCTTC | CASSLEVSGSPNEQFF
TRBJ2-2 | - | - | TRBV6-6 | TGTGCCAGCAGCACCAGAGCGGAGAGCACCGGGGAGCTGTTTTTT | CASSTRAESTGELFF
TRBJ1-2 | - | - | TRBV19 | TGTGCCAGTAGTATAGCGCAGGGGCAAGATAACTATGGCTACACCTTC | CASSIAQGQDNYGYTF
TRBJ2-3 | - | - | TRBV6-1 | TGTGCCAGCAGTGAGTCTAGTCTGGCGGCAGATACGCAGTATTTT | CASSESSLAADTQYF
TRBJ1-4 | - | - | TRBV4-2 | TGTGCCAGCAGCCAGGAGCTCGCAACTAATGAAAAACTGTTTTTT | CASSQELATNEKLFF
TRBJ1-2 | once | - | TRBV5-1 | TGCGCCAGCAGCGGAGGAACCCAAGATGGCTACACCTTC | CASSGGTQDGYTF
TRBJ2-5 | - | TRBD2 | TRBV10-2 | TGCGCCAGCGACCGGACTAGCGGGCGGCAAGAGACCCAGTACTTC | CASDRTSGRQETQYF
TRBJ1-2 | - | - | TRBV23-1 | TGCGCCAGCAGTCAATTTAATTCGGGAGTAGGGGCAGAGAAACGTGGCTACACCTTC | CASSQFNSGVGAEKRGYTF
TRBJ1-2 | - | - | TRBV7-8 | TGTGCCAGCAGCCCGGATCGAGGAGGCTATGGCTACACCTTC | CASSPDRGGYGYTF
TRBJ2-7 | - | TRBD2 | TRBV6-5 | TGTGCCAGCAGCCCCCGGGGACTAAGCTCCTACGAGCAGTACTTC | CASSPRGLSSYEQYF
TRBJ2-1 | - | TRBD2 | TRBV18 | TGTGCCAGCTCACCAGTTGGGTTTAGCGGGGGGCGAAACAATGAGCAGTTCTTC | CASSPVGFSGGRNNEQFF
TRBJ2-5 | few | TRBD1 | TRBV2 | TGTGCCAGCAGGCGGACAGGCGTTCTGGAGACCCAGTACTTC | CASRRTGVLETQYF
TRBJ1-5 | - | - | TRBV21-1 | TGTGCCAGCAGGTACGGGGACAGGCCGTATCAGCCCCAGCATTTT | CASRYGDRPYQPQHF
TRBJ2-1 | - | - | TRBV11-3 | TGTGCCAGCAGCCAAGTTGCCGGGGGCAATGAGCAGTTCTTC | CASSQVAGGNEQFF
TRBJ2-5 | - | - | TRBV4-2 | TGTGCCAGCAGCCAAGTTTCAGGTGAACTCCAAGAGACCCAGTACTTC | CASSQVSGELQETQYF
TRBJ2-7 | - | - | TRBV7-9 | TGTGCCAGCAGCTCAAGTCGTGGTCCGGACGAGCAGTACTTC | CASSSSRGPDEQYF
TRBJ1-1 | once | - | TRBV19 | TGTGCCAGCCTGAGGCAGGGTGTCACTGAAGCTTTCTTT | CASLRQGVTEAFF
TRBJ2-3 | - | - | TRBV7-2 | TGTGCCAGCAGCTTAGTCCTTCCAGATACGCAGTATTTT | CASSLVLPDTQYF
TRBJ2-6 | once | TRBD2 | TRBV2 | TGTGCCAGCAGTCTACTAGCGGGGTCCTCTGGGGCCAACGTCCTGACTTTC | CASSLLAGSSGANVLTF
TRBJ2-2 | - | TRBD2 | TRBV30 | TGTGCCTGGAGTAGCGGGGGGGGTCATACCGGGGAGCTGTTTTTT | CAWSSGGGHTGELFF
TRBJ2-5 | once | - | TRBV29-1 | TGCAGCGTTGTTACAGTGTACCAAGAGACCCAGTACTTC | CSVVTVYQETQYF
TRBJ2-1 | - | TRBD2 | TRBV10-3 | TGTGCCATTAGCGGGAGCCACAATGAGCAGTTCTTC | CAISGSHNEQFF
TRBJ2-6 | - | TRBD2 | TRBV5-4 | TGTGCCAGCACCCCGGGGGGTGACGGGGCCAACGTCCTGACTTTC | CASTPGGDGANVLTF
TRBJ1-2 | - | - | TRBV4-1 | TGCGCCAGCAGCCCAGAAACAGGGCTCTATGGCTACACCTTC | CASSPETGLYGYTF
TRBJ1-2 | - | - | TRBV23-1 | TGCGCCAGCAGTCAAGGGAGGGCGAAGTATGGCTACACCTTC | CASSQGRAKYGYTF
TRBJ1-5 | - | - | TRBV19 | TGTGCCAGTAAGGGGCAGGGAAAGCAGCCCCAGCATTTT | CASKGQGKQPQHF
TRBJ2-3 | once | TRBD2 | TRBV4-2 | TGTGCCAGTAGCCCCACGGGACTAGCGGGAGGGCCGGATACGCAGTATTTT | CASSPTGLAGGPDTQYF
TRBJ2-5 | - | - | TRBV9 | TGTGCCAGCAGCGTAGACGAGAGCTTCGAAGAGACCCAGTACTTC | CASSVDESFEETQYF
TRBJ1-5 | - | - | TRBV6-5 | TGTGCCAGCAGTTACGGGGGAGGGAGTCAGCCCCAGCATTTT | CASSYGGGSQPQHF
TRBJ2-1 | - | - | TRBV30 | TGTGCCTGGAGTGTACCCCCCAGCTGGCGAGAGGATAATGAGCAGTTCTTC | CAWSVPPSWREDNEQFF
TRBJ2-7 | - | TRBD2 | TRBV11-2 | TGTGCCAGCAGCTCAAGCGCGGGGGTCCAGCAGTACTTC | CASSSSAGVQQYF
TRBJ1-1 | - | - | TRBV6-1 | TGTGCCAGCAGTGATGTTGGGCGGAGGAAAGCTTTCTTT | CASSDVGRRKAFF
TRBJ2-2 | - | TRBD2 | TRBV28 | TGTGCCAGCAGTACCATTGCGGGAGCGCGTACCGGGGAGCTGTTTTTT | CASSTIAGARTGELFF
TRBJ2-4 | - | - | TRBV4-1 | TGCGCCAGCAGCCAAGTGGGACATAGCATTCAGTACTTC | CASSQVGHSIQYF
TRBJ2-5 | - | TRBD2 | TRBV4-1 | TGCGCCAGCAGCCAAGAGGGGACTAGCGGCCTCCAAGAGACCCAGTACTTC | CASSQEGTSGLQETQYF
TRBJ2-7 | - | TRBD2 | TRBV19 | TGTGCCAGCCGGACTAGCGGGGGAAGCTCCTACGAGCAGTACTTC | CASRTSGGSSYEQYF
TRBJ2-5 | - | TRBD2 | TRBV29-1 | TGCAGCGTTGGAGCTAGCGGGCAAGAGACCCAGTACTTC | CSVGASGQETQYF
TRBJ2-1 | - | TRBD2 | TRBV13 | TGTGCCAGCAGCTTAGGGGGGAGCGGGGGGGCATACAATGAGCAGTTCTTC | CASSLGGSGGAYNEQFF